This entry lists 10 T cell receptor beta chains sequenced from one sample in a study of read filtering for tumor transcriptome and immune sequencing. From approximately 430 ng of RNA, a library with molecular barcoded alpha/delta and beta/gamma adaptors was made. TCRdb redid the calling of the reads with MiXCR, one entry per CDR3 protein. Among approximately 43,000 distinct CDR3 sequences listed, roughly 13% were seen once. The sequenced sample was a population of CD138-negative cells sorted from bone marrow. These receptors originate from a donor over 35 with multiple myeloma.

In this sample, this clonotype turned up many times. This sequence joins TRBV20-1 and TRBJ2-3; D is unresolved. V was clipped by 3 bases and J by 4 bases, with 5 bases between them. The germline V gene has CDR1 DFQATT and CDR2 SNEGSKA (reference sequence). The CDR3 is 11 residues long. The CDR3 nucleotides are TGCAGTGCTAGGGGATCAGATACGCAGTATTTT. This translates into CSARGSDTQYF.

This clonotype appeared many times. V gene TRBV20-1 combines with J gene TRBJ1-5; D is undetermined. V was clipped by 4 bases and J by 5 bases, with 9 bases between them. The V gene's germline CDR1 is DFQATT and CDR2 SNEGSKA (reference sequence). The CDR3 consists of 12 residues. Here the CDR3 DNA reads TGCAGTGCTACACGACCCGATCAGCCCCAGCATTTT. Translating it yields CSATRPDQPQHF.

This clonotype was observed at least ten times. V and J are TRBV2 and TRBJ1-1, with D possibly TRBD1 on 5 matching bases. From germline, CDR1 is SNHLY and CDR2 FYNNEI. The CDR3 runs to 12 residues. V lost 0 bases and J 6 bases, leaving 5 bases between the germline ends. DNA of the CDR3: TGTGCCAGCAGTGAAGCCAGGGCTGAAGCTTTCTTT. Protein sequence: CASSEARAEAFF.

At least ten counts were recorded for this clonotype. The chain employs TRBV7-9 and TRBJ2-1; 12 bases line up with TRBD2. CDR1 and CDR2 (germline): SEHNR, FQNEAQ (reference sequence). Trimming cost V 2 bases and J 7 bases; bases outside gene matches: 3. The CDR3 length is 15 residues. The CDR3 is CASSLLLAGGNEQFF. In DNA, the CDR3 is TGTGCCAGCAGCTTATTACTAGCGGGAGGAAATGAGCAGTTCTTC.

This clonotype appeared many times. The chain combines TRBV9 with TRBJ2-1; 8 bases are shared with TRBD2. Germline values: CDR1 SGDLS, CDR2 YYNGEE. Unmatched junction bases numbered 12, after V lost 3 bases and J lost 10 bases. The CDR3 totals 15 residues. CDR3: CASSAPREGIWEQFF. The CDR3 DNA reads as TGTGCCAGCAGCGCCCCCCGGGAGGGCATTTGGGAGCAGTTCTTC. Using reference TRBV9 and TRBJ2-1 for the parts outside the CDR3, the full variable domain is DSGVTQTPKHLITATGQRVTLRCSPRSGDLSVYWYQQSLDQGLQFLIQYYNGEERAKGNILERFSAQQFPDLHSELNLSSLELGDSALYFCASSAPREGIWEQFFGPGTRLTVL.

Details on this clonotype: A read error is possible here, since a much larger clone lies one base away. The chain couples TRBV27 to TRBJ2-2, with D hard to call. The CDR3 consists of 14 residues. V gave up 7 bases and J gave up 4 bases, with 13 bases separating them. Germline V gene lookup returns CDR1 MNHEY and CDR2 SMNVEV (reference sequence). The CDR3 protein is CASTSNRGTGELFF. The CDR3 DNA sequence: TGTGCCAGCACTTCAAACCGTGGCACCGGGGAGCTGTTTTTT.

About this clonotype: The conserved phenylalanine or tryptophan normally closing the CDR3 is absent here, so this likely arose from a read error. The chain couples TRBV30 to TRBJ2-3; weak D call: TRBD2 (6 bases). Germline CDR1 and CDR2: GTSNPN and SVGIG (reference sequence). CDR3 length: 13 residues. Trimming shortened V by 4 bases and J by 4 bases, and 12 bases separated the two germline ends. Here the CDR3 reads CAWNRRGADTQYS. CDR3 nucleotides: TGTGCCTGGAACAGGAGGGGCGCAGATACGCAGTATTCT.

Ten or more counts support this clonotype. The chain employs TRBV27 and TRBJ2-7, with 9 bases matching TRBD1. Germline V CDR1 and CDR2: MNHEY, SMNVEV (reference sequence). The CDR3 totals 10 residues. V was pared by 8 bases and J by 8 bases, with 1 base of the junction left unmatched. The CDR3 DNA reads TGTGCCAGCGGACAGGGGAAGCAGTACTTC. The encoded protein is CASGQGKQYF.

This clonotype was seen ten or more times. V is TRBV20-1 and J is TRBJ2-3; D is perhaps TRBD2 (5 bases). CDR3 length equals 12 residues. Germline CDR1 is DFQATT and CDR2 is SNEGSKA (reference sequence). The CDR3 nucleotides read TGCTCCGCTACGGGAAGCACAGATACGCAGTATTTT. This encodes CSATGSTDTQYF.

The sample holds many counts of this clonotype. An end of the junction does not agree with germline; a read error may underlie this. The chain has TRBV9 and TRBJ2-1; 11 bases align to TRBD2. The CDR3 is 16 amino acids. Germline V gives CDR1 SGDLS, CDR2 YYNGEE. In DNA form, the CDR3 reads TGTGCCAGCAGCGTGGGGACTAGCGGTATTTACAATGGGCAGTTCTTC. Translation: CASSVGTSGIYNGQFF.